These T cell receptor beta chains were read from a single sample in a study of shared clonotypes between healthy human individuals. The protocol was immunoSEQ multiplex PCR, while the TCRdb copy is restricted to in-frame clones and leaves out a portion. The sample has 600,000 or so clones, roughly 98% seen once; the top ten hold roughly 0.29%. Sample: naive CD8+ T cells sorted from blood. The receptors derive from a young man in good health. Each CDR3 is given with its conserved first and last residue. D genes are given only for firm matches. Not all rows give a size; the values are once, few, many and, for expanded clones, a class.

TGTGCCAGCAGCTCCCCGTATCCGACGGGGGAGCTGTTTTTT | CASSSPYPTGELFF | . | 14 | TRBJ2-2 | TRBV7-9 | .
TGTGCCAGCAGTTTCGTGGTAGGCAATGAGCAGTTCTTC | CASSFVVGNEQFF | . | 13 | TRBJ2-1 | TRBV27 | .
TGTGCCAGCAGCGTTGAAGGGTTGTCGGACGAGCAGTACTTC | CASSVEGLSDEQYF | . | 14 | TRBJ2-7 | TRBV9 | .
TGTGCCAGCAGTGAAGCTGTAGGGAACGAGCAGTACTTC | CASSEAVGNEQYF | . | 13 | TRBJ2-7 | TRBV2 | .
TGTGCCAGCAGCCAAAATTGGGGCGGACTAGCGGGAGTCAATGAGCAGTTCTTC | CASSQNWGGLAGVNEQFF | TRBD2 | 18 | TRBJ2-1 | TRBV7-2 | .
TGTGCCAGCAGGGGGTCAGGCACCCCCAATCAGCCCCAGCATTTT | CASRGSGTPNQPQHF | . | 15 | TRBJ1-5 | TRBV27 | .
TGTGCCAGCAGTGCGAGGACCAGTAGCACAGATACGCAGTATTTT | CASSARTSSTDTQYF | . | 15 | TRBJ2-3 | TRBV6-1 | .
TGTGCCAGCAGGGCGGGCACCGGGGAGCTGTTTTTT | CASRAGTGELFF | . | 12 | TRBJ2-2 | TRBV7-9 | .
TGTGCCAGCAGCTCCCCCTCCCGAAGGGGAGTCCCCTACAATGAGCAGTTCTTC | CASSSPSRRGVPYNEQFF | . | 18 | TRBJ2-1 | TRBV7-8 | once
TGTGCCAGCAGAAGAACTAGCGCCCAAGAGACCCAGTACTTC | CASRRTSAQETQYF | TRBD2 | 14 | TRBJ2-5 | TRBV5-8 | once
TGTGCCTGGAGTGCGGGACTAGCAGGCACAGATACGCAGTATTTT | CAWSAGLAGTDTQYF | TRBD2 | 15 | TRBJ2-3 | TRBV30 | once
TGTGCCAGCAACCCCCCAGAGAACACTGAAGCTTTCTTT | CASNPPENTEAFF | . | 13 | TRBJ1-1 | TRBV28 | .
TGTGCCAGCAGTCCGCGACAGGGGGCCTACAATGAGCAGTTCTTC | CASSPRQGAYNEQFF | TRBD1 | 15 | TRBJ2-1 | TRBV27 | .
TGTGCCACCAGCAGTTTGGGACAGGGATCCTACGAGCAGTACTTC | CATSSLGQGSYEQYF | TRBD1 | 15 | TRBJ2-7 | TRBV15 | .
TGCAGCGTCAGCGAAGCCCGAGAACCCAACTATGGCTACACCTTC | CSVSEAREPNYGYTF | . | 15 | TRBJ1-2 | TRBV29-1 | .
TGTGCCAGCCAACAGCGCTGGGGCAATCAGCCCCAGCATTTT | CASQQRWGNQPQHF | . | 14 | TRBJ1-5 | TRBV19 | .
TGTGCCAGCAGCCAAAGCTGGGATACGCAGTATTTT | CASSQSWDTQYF | . | 12 | TRBJ2-3 | TRBV9 | .
TGTGCCAGCAGCTTGGTCGGAGTATACAATGAGCAGTTCTTC | CASSLVGVYNEQFF | . | 14 | TRBJ2-1 | TRBV5-5 | .
TGTGCCAGCAGCCTATTGGTAGGTGAAGCTTACGAGCAGTACTTC | CASSLLVGEAYEQYF | . | 15 | TRBJ2-7 | TRBV7-6 | .
TGTGCCAGCAGCCAATGGACAGCGAGCGGCTACACCTTC | CASSQWTASGYTF | . | 13 | TRBJ1-2 | TRBV14 | .
TGCGCCAGCAGCCAAGATTGGCCTTTGGAAGCGGGAGGAAACAATGAGCAGTTCTTC | CASSQDWPLEAGGNNEQFF | TRBD2 | 19 | TRBJ2-1 | TRBV4-1 | .
TGTGCCAGCAGTCTCCGGGACTCCCGAAAGGGCGAGCAGTACTTC | CASSLRDSRKGEQYF | . | 15 | TRBJ2-7 | TRBV27 | .
TGTGCCAGCAGTCAACTAGCGGGAGAAGCCTACGAGCAGTACTTC | CASSQLAGEAYEQYF | TRBD2 | 15 | TRBJ2-7 | TRBV27 | .
TGTGCCACAACACGGGCGGGGCGGACCTACGAGCAGTACTTC | CATTRAGRTYEQYF | . | 14 | TRBJ2-7 | TRBV15 | .
TGTGCCAGCAGCGTAGGGGGGCGCCAGGGTAATGAGCAGTTCTTC | CASSVGGRQGNEQFF | . | 15 | TRBJ2-1 | TRBV9 | .
TGTGCCGTCGCTGCCAAAGCGGGAGCTGAGCAGTTCTTC | CAVAAKAGAEQFF | TRBD2 | 13 | TRBJ2-1 | TRBV7-6 | .
TGCGCCAGCAGCCAGCTCAAGAGCTCCTACGAGCAGTACTTC | CASSQLKSSYEQYF | . | 14 | TRBJ2-7 | TRBV4-1 | .
TGCGCCAGCAGCCCTGGGACAGGGGAGACCCAGTACTTC | CASSPGTGETQYF | TRBD1 | 13 | TRBJ2-5 | TRBV5-1 | .
TGTGCCAGCAGCTTAAATAGGGCCCTACATAGCAATCAGCCCCAGCATTTT | CASSLNRALHSNQPQHF | . | 17 | TRBJ1-5 | TRBV7-2 | .
TGTGCCAGTAGTATTGGACAGGCCTATGGCTACACCTTC | CASSIGQAYGYTF | TRBD1 | 13 | TRBJ1-2 | TRBV19 | .
TGTGCCAGCAGCACCTTAGGGGTCACAGATACGCAGTATTTT | CASSTLGVTDTQYF | . | 14 | TRBJ2-3 | TRBV7-3 | .
TGTGCCAGCAGTTCCCTTCTAGCGGGAGGGCTCAATGAGCAGTTCTTC | CASSSLLAGGLNEQFF | TRBD2 | 16 | TRBJ2-1 | TRBV27 | .
TGTGCCAGCAGCTTAAGGCTAGCGAGAGCTCTAAACACCGGGGAGCTGTTTTTT | CASSLRLARALNTGELFF | . | 18 | TRBJ2-2 | TRBV7-2 | .
TGTGCCAGCAGCGAAGAAACCCGAGGGTACAATGAGCAGTTCTTC | CASSEETRGYNEQFF | . | 15 | TRBJ2-1 | TRBV11-2 | once
TGTGCCAGCACCAAACCGACAGGAGGAAACTATGGCTACACCTTC | CASTKPTGGNYGYTF | . | 15 | TRBJ1-2 | TRBV13 | .
TGTGCCAGCAGCGGGTGGGCTAGCGGGAGTTACGAGCAGTACTTC | CASSGWASGSYEQYF | TRBD2 | 15 | TRBJ2-7 | TRBV5-6 | .
TGTGCCAGCAGCTTTTTCGGAGATACGCAGTATTTT | CASSFFGDTQYF | . | 12 | TRBJ2-3 | TRBV5-4 | .
TGCGCCAGCAGCTTGGAACTCCAGGGCATGTACGAGCAGTACTTC | CASSLELQGMYEQYF | . | 15 | TRBJ2-7 | TRBV5-1 | .
TGCGCCAGCAGTCGCGTGCTAGTGGGGAACACTGAAGCTTTCTTT | CASSRVLVGNTEAFF | . | 15 | TRBJ1-1 | TRBV4-1 | .
TGTGCCCTCCATAGCGGGGGGGGCAATGAGCAGTTCTTC | CALHSGGGNEQFF | TRBD2 | 13 | TRBJ2-1 | TRBV2 | .